Sequencing of this T cell receptor (beta chain) was carried out in a study of siplizumab effects on memory and regulatory T cells. There are 10 residues in the CDR3. Germline values: CDR1 MNHNS, CDR2 SASEGT. Between the trimmed V and J ends, which lost 6 bases and 1 base, there was a span of 0 bases. Only in-frame clones appear in the TCRdb table, and some are missing; sequencing was by immunoSEQ multiplex PCR. The data hold about 72,000 clones, with 75% to 95% observed a single time. Sequencing was done on a sample of CD8+ T cells sorted from blood. The rearrangement links TRBV6-1 to TRBJ1-1; D unresolved. This clonotype was sampled from a human donor in good health. CDR3: CASRNTEAFF. CDR3 sequence (DNA): TGTGCCAGCAGGAACACTGAAGCTTTCTTT.